One and the same sample provided the 19 T cell receptor beta chains below, sequenced in a study of monozygotic twins with inflammatory bowel disease. TCRdb reanalyzed the 5' RACE reads and collapses them to one entry per CDR3 protein, without DNA. The sample totals 300,000 to 400,000 distinct CDR3 sequences. The material sequenced was blood. These receptors were taken from a human donor with ulcerative colitis or Crohn's disease, or a healthy co-twin of an affected twin (not recorded which).

The rearrangement links TRBV5-6 to TRBJ2-1; absent DNA, TCRdb's TRBD2 call cannot be checked. CDR1 SGHDT and CDR2 YYEEEE come from the germline V gene. This CDR3 comprises 18 residues. CDR3 residues: CATGWTAIKAVATYEQFF.

The chain has TRBV5-1 and TRBJ1-1; TCRdb calls TRBD1, which cannot be checked without DNA. The length of the CDR3 is 15 residues. Germline V gene lookup returns CDR1 SGHRS and CDR2 YFSETQ. The CDR3 loop reads CASSGTGGPDTEAFF.

The rearrangement uses TRBV7-2 and TRBJ2-3. CDR3 size: 14 residues. Per the germline V gene, CDR1 is SGHTA and CDR2 is FQGNSA. The CDR3 sequence: CASSLEVVPNTQYF.

This sequence joins TRBV6-5 and TRBJ2-2; the D call of TRBD1 rests on TCRdb alone, since no DNA is present to check it. CDR3 length equals 19 residues. Per germline, CDR1 MNHEY and CDR2 SVGAGI. The CDR3 here is CASSYLGSRTGVNTGELFF.

The CDR3 spells CASSRADYNEQYF. The chain links TRBV27 to TRBJ2-7; as DNA is missing, the TRBD2 call by TCRdb cannot be tested. Germline V CDR1 and CDR2: MNHEY, SMNVEV (reference sequence). The CDR3 loop spans 13 amino acids.

This chain joins TRBV20-1 and TRBJ2-7; lacking DNA, the TRBD2 call made by TCRdb goes unchecked. CDR1 and CDR2 (germline): DFQATT, SNEGSKA (reference sequence). The CDR3 totals 15 residues. The CDR3 protein is CSARDLSLAGVEQYF.

The chain carries TRBV20-1 and TRBJ2-7. This CDR3 is 12 amino acids long. Germline CDR1 DFQATT, CDR2 SNEGSKA (reference sequence). Here the CDR3 reads CSASGTNYEQYF.

The chain carries TRBV7-9 and TRBJ2-1. The CDR3 runs to 14 residues. Germline assignment: CDR1 SEHNR and CDR2 FQNEAQ (reference sequence). The CDR3 here is CASSLGYHGAGQFF.

The chain uses TRBV12-3 or TRBV12-4 and TRBJ2-7; TCRdb selects TRBD1, and the lack of DNA leaves this call unchecked. The CDR3 extends over 13 amino acids. The CDR3 sequence: CASLANRGYEQYF.

V usage is TRBV5-1 and J usage is TRBJ1-5; the D gene TCRdb calls, TRBD1, cannot be checked with no DNA. Germline V gives CDR1 SGHRS, CDR2 YFSETQ. This CDR3 spans 15 amino acids. CDR3 residues: CASSPGVAGNQPQHF.

The chain joins TRBV20-1 to TRBJ2-3. The CDR3 is 13 residues long. Germline V gene sequence: CDR1 DFQATT, CDR2 SNEGSKA (reference sequence). This CDR3 is CSANKEVQDTQYF.

This chain connects TRBV7-2 to TRBJ1-6; as DNA is missing, the TRBD1 call by TCRdb cannot be tested. CDR1 and CDR2 from the germline V gene are SGHTA and FQGNSA. The CDR3 totals 14 residues. CDR3 sequence: CASSLTGSGSPLHF.

J is TRBJ2-4 and V is TRBV5-1; no DNA is available, so the TRBD1 call from TCRdb remains unchecked. Germline CDR1 is SGHRS and CDR2 is YFSETQ. The length of the CDR3 is 12 residues. The CDR3: CASSDTTGGQYF.

The rearrangement joins TRBV12-3 or TRBV12-4 to TRBJ2-7; TCRdb outputs TRBD1, but without DNA this stays unchecked. This CDR3 comprises 15 residues. The CDR3 is CASSKIQTGFYEQYF.

This CDR3 is CSTGTDRFGELFF. The genes are TRBV29-1 and TRBJ2-2; TCRdb calls TRBD1, which cannot be checked without DNA. Germline assignment: CDR1 SQVTM and CDR2 ANQGSEA. The CDR3 consists of 13 residues.

The rearrangement joins TRBV6-4 to TRBJ2-1. The germline V gene encodes CDR1 MRHNA and CDR2 SNTAGT. The CDR3 has 15 amino acids. This CDR3 reads CASSDGQGTYNEQFF.

The gene calls are TRBV24-1 and TRBJ2-6. In germline, CDR1 is KGHDR, CDR2 SFDVKD. The CDR3 has 15 amino acids. This CDR3 reads CATSDLYSGANVLTF.

The chain carries TRBV5-1 and TRBJ2-3; the TRBD2 assignment by TCRdb is unverifiable without DNA. The germline V gene has CDR1 SGHRS and CDR2 YFSETQ. This CDR3 has 18 residues. CDR3 loop: CASSLSGLAGGPTDTQYF.

V gene TRBV14 combines with J gene TRBJ2-3. The CDR3 loop spans 13 amino acids. Germline CDR1 SGHDN, CDR2 FVKESK. This CDR3 is CASSQDATDTQYF.